This T cell receptor (beta chain) was found in a study of CD8+ T cells in alopecia areata. Turning to the study itself: Dosing with tofacitinib proceeded for 6 to 18 months, followed by 6 months off drug. Study findings and constraints: Possibly as an HLA-related effect, TCR sharing across patients appeared less clear than in mice. Normal-skin resident alphabeta T cells also appear among scalp sample sequences.

The sequencing template was cDNA reverse transcribed from extracted RNA. The data were produced by immunoSEQ multiplex PCR, yet TCRdb's version contains in-frame clones alone and is incomplete. The table records roughly 150,000 clones, approximately 53% of them present only once. Both peripheral blood and punch biopsies of lesional scalp skin were obtained from patients who had alopecia areata. Details on this clone: Its specificity is unknown.

The germline V gene has CDR1 SQVTM and CDR2 ANQGSEA. V lost 7 bases and J lost 5; bases outside the gene matches: 8. The CDR3 loop spans 14 amino acids. V is TRBV29-1 and J is TRBJ1-4; 9 nucleotides agree with TRBD1. Sequences were derived from CD8+ T cells sorted from blood, sampled at week 0. The clonotype was recovered from a human donor with alopecia areata. Here the CDR3 DNA reads TGCAGCGGTTTAACCGGGACAGGGAATGAAAAACTGTTTTTT. Residues: CSGLTGTGNEKLFF.